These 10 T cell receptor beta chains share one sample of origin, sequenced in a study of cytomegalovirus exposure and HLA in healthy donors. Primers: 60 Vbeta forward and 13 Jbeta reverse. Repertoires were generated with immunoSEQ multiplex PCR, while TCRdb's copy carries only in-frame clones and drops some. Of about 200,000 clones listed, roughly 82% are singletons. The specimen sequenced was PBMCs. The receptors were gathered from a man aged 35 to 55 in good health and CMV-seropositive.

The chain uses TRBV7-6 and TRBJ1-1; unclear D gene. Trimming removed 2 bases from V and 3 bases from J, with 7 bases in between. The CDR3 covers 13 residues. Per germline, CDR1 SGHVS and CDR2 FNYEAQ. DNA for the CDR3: TGTGCCAGCAGCTTACGGTGGTACACTGAAGCTTTCTTT. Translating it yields CASSLRWYTEAFF.

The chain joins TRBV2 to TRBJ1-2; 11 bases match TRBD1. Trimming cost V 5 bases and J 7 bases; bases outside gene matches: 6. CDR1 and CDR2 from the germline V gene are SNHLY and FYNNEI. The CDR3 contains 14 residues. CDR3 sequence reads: CASSLDRGRGGYTF. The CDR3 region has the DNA TGTGCCAGCAGTTTGGACAGGGGGCGGGGTGGCTACACCTTC.

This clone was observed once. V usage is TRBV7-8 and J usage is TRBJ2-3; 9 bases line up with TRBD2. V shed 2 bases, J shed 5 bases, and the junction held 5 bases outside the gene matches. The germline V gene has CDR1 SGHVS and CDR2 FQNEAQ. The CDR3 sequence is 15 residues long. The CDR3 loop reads CASSLIAGVVDTQYF. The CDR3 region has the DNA TGTGCCAGCAGCTTAATAGCGGGAGTGGTAGATACGCAGTATTTT.

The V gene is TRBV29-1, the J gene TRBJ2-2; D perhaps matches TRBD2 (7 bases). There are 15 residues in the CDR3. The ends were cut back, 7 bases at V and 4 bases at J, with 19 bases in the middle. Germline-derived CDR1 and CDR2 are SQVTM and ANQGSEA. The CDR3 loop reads CSALGGALGTGELFF. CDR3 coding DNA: TGCAGCGCTCTAGGGGGGGCGCTGGGCACCGGGGAGCTGTTTTTT.

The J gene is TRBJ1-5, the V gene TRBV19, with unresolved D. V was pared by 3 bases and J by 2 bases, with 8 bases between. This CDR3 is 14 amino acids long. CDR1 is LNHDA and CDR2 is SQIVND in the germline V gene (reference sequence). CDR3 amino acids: CASSIRRGNQPQHF. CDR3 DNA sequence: TGTGCCAGTAGTATTAGGAGGGGCAATCAGCCCCAGCATTTT.

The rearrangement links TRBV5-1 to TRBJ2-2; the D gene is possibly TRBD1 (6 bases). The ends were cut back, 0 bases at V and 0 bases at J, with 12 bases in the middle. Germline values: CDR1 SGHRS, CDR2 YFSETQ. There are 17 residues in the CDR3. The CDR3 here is CASSLGHRDANTGELFF. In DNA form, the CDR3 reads TGCGCCAGCAGCTTGGGCCACAGGGATGCGAACACCGGGGAGCTGTTTTTT.

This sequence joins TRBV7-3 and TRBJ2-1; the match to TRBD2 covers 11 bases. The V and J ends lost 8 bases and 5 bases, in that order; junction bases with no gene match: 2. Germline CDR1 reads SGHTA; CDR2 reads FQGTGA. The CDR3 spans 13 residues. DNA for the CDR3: TGTGCCAGCGGACTAGCGGGTAACAATGAGCAGTTCTTC. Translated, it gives CASGLAGNNEQFF.

The CDR3 sequence: CASSPYGTFNEQFF. CDR3 sequence (DNA): TGTGCCAGCAGCCCTTATGGGACATTCAATGAGCAGTTCTTC. This chain joins TRBV5-5 and TRBJ2-1, with D tentatively TRBD1 (6 bases). The CDR3 is 14 amino acids. Germline V gene data show CDR1 as SGHKS and CDR2 as YYEKEE (reference sequence). Trimming removed 4 bases from V and 6 bases from J, with 14 bases in between.

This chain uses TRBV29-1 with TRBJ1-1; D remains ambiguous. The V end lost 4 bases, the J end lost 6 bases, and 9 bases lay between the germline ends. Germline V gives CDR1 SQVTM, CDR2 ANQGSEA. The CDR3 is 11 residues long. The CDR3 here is CSVGSGPEAFF. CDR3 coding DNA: TGCAGCGTTGGTTCGGGTCCTGAAGCTTTCTTT.

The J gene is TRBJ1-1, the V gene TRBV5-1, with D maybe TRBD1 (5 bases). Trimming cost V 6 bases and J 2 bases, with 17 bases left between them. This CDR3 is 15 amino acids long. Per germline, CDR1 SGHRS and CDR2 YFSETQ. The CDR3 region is CASTKLGGGNTEAFF. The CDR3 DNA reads TGCGCCAGCACCAAGCTGGGGGGTGGAAACACTGAAGCTTTCTTT. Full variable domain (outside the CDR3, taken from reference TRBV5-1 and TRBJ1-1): KAGVTQTPRYLIKTRGQQVTLSCSPISGHRSVSWYQQTPGQGLQFLFEYFSETQRNKGNFPGRFSGRQFSNSRSEMNVSTLELGDSALYLCASTKLGGGNTEAFFGQGTRLTVV.